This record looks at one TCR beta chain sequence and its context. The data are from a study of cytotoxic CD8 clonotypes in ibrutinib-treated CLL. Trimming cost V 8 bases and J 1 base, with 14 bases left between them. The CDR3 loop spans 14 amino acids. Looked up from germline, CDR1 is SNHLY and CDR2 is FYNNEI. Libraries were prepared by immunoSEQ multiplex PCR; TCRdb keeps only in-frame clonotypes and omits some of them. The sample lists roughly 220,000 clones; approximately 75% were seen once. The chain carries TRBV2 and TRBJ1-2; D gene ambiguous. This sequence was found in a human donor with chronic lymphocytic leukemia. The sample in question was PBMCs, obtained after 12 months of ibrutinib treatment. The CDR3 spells CASGPVKVNYGYTF. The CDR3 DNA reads TGTGCCAGCGGACCAGTTAAGGTTAACTATGGCTACACCTTC. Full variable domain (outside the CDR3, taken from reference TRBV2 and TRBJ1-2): EPEVTQTPSHQVTQMGQEVILRCVPISNHLYFYWYRQILGQKVEFLVSFYNNEISEKSEIFDDQFSVERPDGSNFTLKIRSTKLEDSAMYFCASGPVKVNYGYTFGSGTRLTVV.